The source of this T cell receptor (beta chain) is a study of Ad26.COV2.S vaccination and SARS-CoV-2 variants. Across the whole study: Ad26.COV2.S, an intramuscular injection, was given once or twice 56 days apart.

Study-level points and caveats: The analyses of TCR breadth and depth may have understated the size of total T cell responses. Reports say spike-specific CD8+ and CD4+ T cell responses covered substantial breadth after vaccination.

The repertoire was sequenced with immunoSEQ multiplex PCR; TCRdb's copy has only in-frame clones and lacks some. The sample has more than 300,000 clones; over 80% are singletons. The treatment denotes: roughly 19 received Ad26.COV2.S at low or high dose, single or two shots; about 5 received placebo; per-sample allocation not given. The study sampled participants on day 63 after the first vaccine or placebo injection. The CDR3 contains 17 residues. Germline-derived CDR1 and CDR2 are SGHTA and FQGNSA. The V and J ends lost 0 bases and 8 bases, in that order; junction bases with no gene match: 12. As for this clone: The antigen remains unidentified.

This receptor was identified in a person between 18 and 65 years old who received the Ad26.COV2.S COVID-19 vaccine or a placebo. The specimen was peripheral blood, collected in a trial of Ad26.COV2.S vaccine versus placebo. V is TRBV7-2 and J is TRBJ1-5; 8 bases are a match to TRBD1. CDR3 protein: CASSLAGGDRGGKPQHF. CDR3 sequence (DNA): TGTGCCAGCAGCTTAGCGGGGGGCGACAGGGGAGGTAAGCCCCAGCATTTT.